Listed below are T cell receptor beta chains from one sample, sequenced in a study of Tregs in tolerant kidney transplant recipients. Clones were sequenced by immunoSEQ multiplex PCR, and TCRdb holds only the in-frame ones, with some missing. The table has about 46,000 clones, 75% to 95% seen once. The sequenced sample was Tregs from blood. These receptors were collected from a human donor in good health. Each CDR3 is given with its conserved first and last residue. Fields, in order: J gene, clone size, D gene, V gene, CDR3 DNA, CDR3 protein. The D gene is left open where the match is weak. Some rows have no size entry. The others give once, few or many, or a class for an expanded clone.

j_call: TRBJ2-7; clone_size: .; d_call: TRBD2; v_call: TRBV27; cdr3_nt: TGTGCCAGCAGTGTATCGACTAGCGGGGGGTACGAGCAGTACTTC; cdr3_aa: CASSVSTSGGYEQYF
j_call: TRBJ1-6; clone_size: .; d_call: TRBD1; v_call: TRBV15; cdr3_nt: TGTGCCACCAGCAGAGAGTGGACAGGCATCTCCTATAATTCACCCCTCCACTTT; cdr3_aa: CATSREWTGISYNSPLHF
j_call: TRBJ1-1; clone_size: once; d_call: TRBD1; v_call: TRBV7-6; cdr3_nt: TGTGCCAGCAGCTCTCCCGGGACAGACGTGGCTTTCTTT; cdr3_aa: CASSSPGTDVAFF
j_call: TRBJ1-6; clone_size: .; d_call: .; v_call: TRBV10-3; cdr3_nt: TGTGCCATCAGCCACGCCCCCCCGAATTCACCCCTCCACTTT; cdr3_aa: CAISHAPPNSPLHF
j_call: TRBJ1-3; clone_size: once; d_call: .; v_call: TRBV12-5; cdr3_nt: TGTGCTAGTGGTTTGCCCAGGGTGACTGGAAACACCATATATTTT; cdr3_aa: CASGLPRVTGNTIYF
j_call: TRBJ1-5; clone_size: few; d_call: .; v_call: TRBV2; cdr3_nt: TGTGCCAGCAGTGAGAAACAGTTCAGTCAGCCCCAGCATTTT; cdr3_aa: CASSEKQFSQPQHF
j_call: TRBJ1-2; clone_size: .; d_call: .; v_call: TRBV7-9; cdr3_nt: TGTGCCAGCAGCTTGACAGTCTATGGCTACACCTTC; cdr3_aa: CASSLTVYGYTF
j_call: TRBJ1-5; clone_size: .; d_call: .; v_call: TRBV7-3; cdr3_nt: TGTGCCAGCAGCCTGGAACCAAATCAGCCCCAGCATTTT; cdr3_aa: CASSLEPNQPQHF
j_call: TRBJ2-1; clone_size: once; d_call: TRBD2; v_call: TRBV9; cdr3_nt: TGTGCCAGCAGCGTAGGCGGGAGATTCTACAATGAGCAGTTCTTC; cdr3_aa: CASSVGGRFYNEQFF
j_call: TRBJ2-7; clone_size: .; d_call: .; v_call: TRBV11-3; cdr3_nt: TGTGCCAGCAGCTTAAGTGGTAGAGACTACGAGCAGTACTTC; cdr3_aa: CASSLSGRDYEQYF
j_call: TRBJ1-2; clone_size: .; d_call: .; v_call: TRBV6-1; cdr3_nt: TGTGCCAGCAGTGAAAACCCCTCAGGGAAAGGCTATGGCTACACCTTC; cdr3_aa: CASSENPSGKGYGYTF
j_call: TRBJ2-1; clone_size: .; d_call: TRBD2; v_call: TRBV7-2; cdr3_nt: TGTGCCAGCAGCTTAAGGGGGACTAGCGGGATTTTATATGAGCAGTTCTTC; cdr3_aa: CASSLRGTSGILYEQFF
j_call: TRBJ2-5; clone_size: .; d_call: .; v_call: TRBV5-1; cdr3_nt: TGCGCCAGCAGCTTTTCTGGGACCCAGTACTTC; cdr3_aa: CASSFSGTQYF
j_call: TRBJ2-7; clone_size: .; d_call: .; v_call: TRBV10-1; cdr3_nt: TGCGCCAGCAGTGAGTCTCCGACCCCCGCGAGTCCTTACGAGCAGTACTTC; cdr3_aa: CASSESPTPASPYEQYF
j_call: TRBJ2-2; clone_size: .; d_call: .; v_call: TRBV9; cdr3_nt: TGTGCCAGCAGCGCCCTCCCGGGCCCGGATCGAATCACCGGGGAGCTGTTTTTT; cdr3_aa: CASSALPGPDRITGELFF
j_call: TRBJ2-7; clone_size: .; d_call: TRBD2; v_call: TRBV27; cdr3_nt: TGTGCCAGCAGCCTCGGGGGGACGCGCGAGCAGTACTTC; cdr3_aa: CASSLGGTREQYF
j_call: TRBJ2-5; clone_size: .; d_call: .; v_call: TRBV18; cdr3_nt: TGTGCCAGCTCGCCTGACAGGAGGGAGACCCAGTACTTC; cdr3_aa: CASSPDRRETQYF
j_call: TRBJ2-5; clone_size: .; d_call: .; v_call: TRBV5-4; cdr3_nt: TGTGCCAGCAGCCCTAACATGTGGCAAGAGACCCAGTACTTC; cdr3_aa: CASSPNMWQETQYF
j_call: TRBJ2-3; clone_size: few; d_call: TRBD2; v_call: TRBV15; cdr3_nt: TGTGCCACCAGCACAGGACTAGCGGGGAACACAGATACGCAGTATTTT; cdr3_aa: CATSTGLAGNTDTQYF
j_call: TRBJ1-6; clone_size: .; d_call: .; v_call: TRBV18; cdr3_nt: TGTGCCAGCTCACAAGGGACGGATCACAGTTCACCCCTCCACTTT; cdr3_aa: CASSQGTDHSSPLHF
j_call: TRBJ1-3; clone_size: .; d_call: .; v_call: TRBV5-1; cdr3_nt: TGCGCCAGCAGCCCTATTGGAAAATCGGTGAGCTCTGGAAACACCATATATTTT; cdr3_aa: CASSPIGKSVSSGNTIYF
j_call: TRBJ1-1; clone_size: .; d_call: TRBD1; v_call: TRBV6-6; cdr3_nt: TGTGCCAGCAGTTACTCGACAGGGACAAACACTGAAGCTTTCTTT; cdr3_aa: CASSYSTGTNTEAFF
j_call: TRBJ2-1; clone_size: .; d_call: .; v_call: TRBV6-5; cdr3_nt: TGTGCCAGCAGTTCGGGACCATTACAGTTCTTC; cdr3_aa: CASSSGPLQFF
j_call: TRBJ2-4; clone_size: .; d_call: .; v_call: TRBV5-1; cdr3_nt: TGCGCCAGCGGTAACCAGGGAGACATTCAGTACTTC; cdr3_aa: CASGNQGDIQYF
j_call: TRBJ2-1; clone_size: .; d_call: .; v_call: TRBV10-3; cdr3_nt: TGTGCCATCAGCCTTTCCGTGTACAATGAGCAGTTCTTC; cdr3_aa: CAISLSVYNEQFF
j_call: TRBJ1-2; clone_size: .; d_call: TRBD1; v_call: TRBV5-8; cdr3_nt: TGTGCCAGCAGCGGACAGGGACCTCTCTATGGCTACACCTTC; cdr3_aa: CASSGQGPLYGYTF
j_call: TRBJ2-1; clone_size: few; d_call: .; v_call: TRBV11-2; cdr3_nt: TGTGCCAGCAGCTTATCTGGGGGGGCCGATTCCGAGTTCTTC; cdr3_aa: CASSLSGGADSEFF
j_call: TRBJ1-5; clone_size: .; d_call: .; v_call: TRBV27; cdr3_nt: TGTGCCAGCAGTTTATCCCCCCTCCGGGACATCAATCAGCCCCAGCATTTT; cdr3_aa: CASSLSPLRDINQPQHF
j_call: TRBJ2-1; clone_size: .; d_call: TRBD2; v_call: TRBV9; cdr3_nt: TGTGCCAGCAGCACGGGACTAGCGGGGCCGGCCTACAATGAGCAGTTCTTC; cdr3_aa: CASSTGLAGPAYNEQFF
j_call: TRBJ2-4; clone_size: .; d_call: .; v_call: TRBV7-8; cdr3_nt: TGTGCCAGCAGCTTGGCAGGGGACGCCAAAAACATTCAGTACTTC; cdr3_aa: CASSLAGDAKNIQYF
j_call: TRBJ2-2; clone_size: .; d_call: .; v_call: TRBV5-8; cdr3_nt: TGTGCCAGCAGCCCAGGACTATCTTACTCCCGGCCCGGGGAGCTGTTTTTT; cdr3_aa: CASSPGLSYSRPGELFF
j_call: TRBJ1-2; clone_size: .; d_call: .; v_call: TRBV4-2; cdr3_nt: TGTGCCAGCAGCCACAGGTCCAGGGCAAACTATGGCTACACCTTC; cdr3_aa: CASSHRSRANYGYTF
j_call: TRBJ2-2; clone_size: .; d_call: .; v_call: TRBV25-1; cdr3_nt: TGTGCCGGCAGAGGCCCCGGGGAGCTGTTTTTT; cdr3_aa: CAGRGPGELFF
j_call: TRBJ1-5; clone_size: .; d_call: TRBD1; v_call: TRBV18; cdr3_nt: TGTGCCAGCTCACCCCGGACAGGGGGGGATTCTCAGCCCCAGCATTTT; cdr3_aa: CASSPRTGGDSQPQHF
j_call: TRBJ1-2; clone_size: .; d_call: TRBD1; v_call: TRBV29-1; cdr3_nt: TGCAGCTCCGGAGGGGGCGTCCTCTATGGCTACACCTTC; cdr3_aa: CSSGGGVLYGYTF
j_call: TRBJ1-5; clone_size: .; d_call: .; v_call: TRBV7-8; cdr3_nt: TGTGCCAGCACCTTATCCCAGAGGGGCAGGGTGCATCAGCCCCAGCATTTT; cdr3_aa: CASTLSQRGRVHQPQHF
j_call: TRBJ1-6; clone_size: .; d_call: .; v_call: TRBV19; cdr3_nt: TGTGCCAGTAGTGCCCGATTTGACAGCGTCTATAGTAGGGCCCTCCACTTT; cdr3_aa: CASSARFDSVYSRALHF
j_call: TRBJ2-1; clone_size: .; d_call: .; v_call: TRBV25-1; cdr3_nt: TGTGCCAGCAGTGAATTCAGTGGGACCTACAATGAGCAGTTCTTC; cdr3_aa: CASSEFSGTYNEQFF
j_call: TRBJ2-5; clone_size: .; d_call: TRBD1; v_call: TRBV6-6; cdr3_nt: TGTGCCAGCAGGCCTTACAGGGGGCCCCAAGAGACCCAGTACTTC; cdr3_aa: CASRPYRGPQETQYF
j_call: TRBJ1-2; clone_size: .; d_call: TRBD1; v_call: TRBV10-3; cdr3_nt: TGTGCCATCAGTGAGAGGGTCGACAGGGCAAACGGCTACACCTTC; cdr3_aa: CAISERVDRANGYTF
j_call: TRBJ2-7; clone_size: .; d_call: .; v_call: TRBV6-6; cdr3_nt: TGTGCCAGCAGTGGAACAGGGAAATGGTACGAGCAGTACTTC; cdr3_aa: CASSGTGKWYEQYF
j_call: TRBJ1-2; clone_size: .; d_call: .; v_call: TRBV28; cdr3_nt: TGTGCCAGCAGTTCTGGGTCTACTAGGAACAACTATGGCTACACCTTC; cdr3_aa: CASSSGSTRNNYGYTF
j_call: TRBJ2-1; clone_size: .; d_call: .; v_call: TRBV7-6; cdr3_nt: TGTGCCAGCAGCTTAAGAGGTGAGCAGTTCTTC; cdr3_aa: CASSLRGEQFF
j_call: TRBJ2-7; clone_size: .; d_call: TRBD2; v_call: TRBV12-5; cdr3_nt: TGTGCTAGTGGTCCCCCGGGGGGACTCAATAACTACGAGCAGTACTTC; cdr3_aa: CASGPPGGLNNYEQYF
j_call: TRBJ2-7; clone_size: .; d_call: .; v_call: TRBV2; cdr3_nt: TGTGCCAGTCGGTTAAGAGAGGTCGCCTACGAGCAGTACTTC; cdr3_aa: CASRLREVAYEQYF
j_call: TRBJ1-1; clone_size: .; d_call: .; v_call: TRBV9; cdr3_nt: TGTGCCAGCAGCGGCGGCCCGCAGGGCGGAACTGAAGCTTTCTTT; cdr3_aa: CASSGGPQGGTEAFF
j_call: TRBJ2-5; clone_size: once; d_call: .; v_call: TRBV30; cdr3_nt: TGTGCCCAAAAGACCCTGGGGAGGGAGACCCAGTACTTC; cdr3_aa: CAQKTLGRETQYF
j_call: TRBJ2-2; clone_size: .; d_call: TRBD2; v_call: TRBV5-1; cdr3_nt: TGCGCCAGCAGCCGGGAGGGATGGACCGGGGAGCTGTTTTTT; cdr3_aa: CASSREGWTGELFF
j_call: TRBJ1-2; clone_size: .; d_call: .; v_call: TRBV12-5; cdr3_nt: TGTGCTAGTGGTTTGGGACAAGGGGAAGGCTACACCTTC; cdr3_aa: CASGLGQGEGYTF
j_call: TRBJ1-2; clone_size: .; d_call: .; v_call: TRBV15; cdr3_nt: TGTGCCACCAGCAGACTCGGACAAGGGCCCACCTTC; cdr3_aa: CATSRLGQGPTF
j_call: TRBJ1-5; clone_size: .; d_call: .; v_call: TRBV15; cdr3_nt: TGTGCCACCAGGGCTGGACGGAGCAATCAGCCCCAGCATTTT; cdr3_aa: CATRAGRSNQPQHF
j_call: TRBJ2-7; clone_size: .; d_call: TRBD1; v_call: TRBV13; cdr3_nt: TGTGCCAGCAGCTTCCGACAGGGCCCCTACGAGCAGTACTTC; cdr3_aa: CASSFRQGPYEQYF
j_call: TRBJ1-1; clone_size: once; d_call: TRBD1; v_call: TRBV4-1; cdr3_nt: TGCGCCAGCAGCCAACGGACAGGGGGAAATACTGAAGCTTTCTTT; cdr3_aa: CASSQRTGGNTEAFF
j_call: TRBJ1-1; clone_size: .; d_call: .; v_call: TRBV20-1; cdr3_nt: TGCAGTGCTAGGAGGAACACTGAAGCTTTCTTT; cdr3_aa: CSARRNTEAFF
j_call: TRBJ2-7; clone_size: .; d_call: TRBD1; v_call: TRBV30; cdr3_nt: TGTGCCTGGGCCGCGGACAGGGTCTACGAGCAGTACTTC; cdr3_aa: CAWAADRVYEQYF